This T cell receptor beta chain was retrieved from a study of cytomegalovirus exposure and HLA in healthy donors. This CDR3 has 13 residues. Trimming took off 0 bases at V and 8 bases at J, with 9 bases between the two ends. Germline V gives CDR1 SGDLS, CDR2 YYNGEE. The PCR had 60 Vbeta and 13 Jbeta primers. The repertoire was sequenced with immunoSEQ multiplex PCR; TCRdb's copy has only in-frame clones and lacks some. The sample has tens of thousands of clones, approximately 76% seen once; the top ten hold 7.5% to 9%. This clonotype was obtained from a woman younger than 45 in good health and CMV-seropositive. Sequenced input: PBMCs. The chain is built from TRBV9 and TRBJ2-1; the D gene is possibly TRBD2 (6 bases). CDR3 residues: CASSVGREDEQFF. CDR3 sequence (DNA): TGTGCCAGCAGCGTAGGGAGGGAGGATGAGCAGTTCTTC.